The 15 T cell receptor beta chains in this list originate from one sample, sequenced in a study of human thymus T cells. Corrective heart surgery yielded resections, and these provided the thymus tissue. Method: immunoSEQ multiplex PCR; TCRdb's copy keeps in-frame clones and lacks some. The repertoire has some 130,000 clones, around 94% of them found once; the top ten carry 0.02% to 0.03%. Sample: thymus tissue. These receptors were collected from a boy in the first two years of life with a congenital heart defect but otherwise immunologically healthy.

The chain is built from TRBV18 and TRBJ1-6, with a tentative D call TRBD1 (5 bases). This CDR3 is 15 amino acids long. Germline CDR1 reads KGHSH; CDR2 reads LQKENI. The V end was cut by 4 bases, the J end by 7 bases, with 14 bases between. CDR3 in DNA: TGTGCCAGCTCACTCACAGGATTTAGAAATTCACCCCTCCACTTT. Amino acid sequence: CASSLTGFRNSPLHF.

The chain carries TRBV30 and TRBJ1-5; D gene unclear. V was cut by 0 bases and J by 3 bases, with 15 bases left in between. CDR1 is GTSNPN, CDR2 SVGIG, per germline (reference sequence). This CDR3 has 16 residues. The CDR3 here is CAWSVPPGSPNQPQHF. The CDR3 region has the DNA TGTGCCTGGAGTGTACCCCCCGGCAGCCCCAATCAGCCCCAGCATTTT. The full variable domain, with the rest looked up from reference TRBV30 and TRBJ1-5, is SQTIHQWPATLVQPVGSPLSLECTVEGTSNPNLYWYRQAAGRGLQLLFYSVGIGQISSEVPQNLSASRPQDRQFILSSKKLLLSDSGFYLCAWSVPPGSPNQPQHFGDGTRLSIL.

Only one count was recorded for this clone. This chain connects TRBV5-1 to TRBJ2-3; possibly TRBD2 for D (6 bases). Germline V CDR1 and CDR2: SGHRS, YFSETQ. The V end was cut by 0 bases, the J end by 1 base, with 9 bases between. The CDR3 has 15 amino acids. The chain's CDR3 is CASSLGLARTDTQYF. The CDR3 region has the DNA TGCGCCAGCAGCTTGGGTCTAGCGCGCACAGATACGCAGTATTTT.

CDR3: CASSSFDRPLGDIQYF. The CDR3 DNA is TGTGCCAGCAGCTCCTTCGACAGGCCTCTCGGGGACATTCAGTACTTC. This chain uses TRBV5-6 with TRBJ2-4, with D possibly being TRBD1 (6 bases). Trimming took 3 bases from V and 8 from J, leaving 21 bases between them. This CDR3 spans 16 amino acids. CDR1 is SGHDT and CDR2 is YYEEEE in the germline V gene.

This clone was seen more than once but under ten times. CDR3 sequence reads: CASSLGQGRGTNTEAFF. In DNA form, the CDR3 reads TGTGCCAGCAGCCTGGGACAGGGGCGAGGAACGAACACTGAAGCTTTCTTT. The chain recombines TRBV11-2 with TRBJ1-1, with TRBD1 matching over 10 bases. The germline V gene encodes CDR1 SGHAT and CDR2 FQNNGV. The J segment lost 1 base and the V segment lost 5 bases, leaving 10 bases of the junction unmatched. This CDR3 region has 17 residues. Full variable domain (missing parts from reference TRBV11-2 and TRBJ1-1): EAGVAQSPRYKIIEKRQSVAFWCNPISGHATLYWYQQILGQGPKLLIQFQNNGVVDDSQLPKDRFSAERLKGVDSTLKIQPAKLEDSAVYLCASSLGQGRGTNTEAFFGQGTRLTVV.

The chain couples TRBV4-1 to TRBJ2-7, with D tentatively TRBD1 (5 bases). This CDR3 region has 18 residues. Trimming took off 4 bases at V and 4 bases at J, with 26 bases between the two ends. In germline, CDR1 is MGHRA, CDR2 YSYEKL. The CDR3 coding sequence is TGCGCCAGCAGCCGGAAACAAAGGTCAGGGCCTCCTTTTTACGAGCAGTACTTC. Translation: CASSRKQRSGPPFYEQYF.

The chain recombines TRBV28 with TRBJ1-4, with TRBD1 matching over 7 bases. This CDR3 has 14 amino acids. Per germline, CDR1 MDHEN and CDR2 SYDVKM. Germline trimming cut 6 bases from V and 4 bases from J; bases unmatched to any gene: 5. The CDR3 protein is CASRPQGFNEKLFF. The DNA for the CDR3 is TGTGCCAGCAGGCCACAGGGGTTTAATGAAAAACTGTTTTTT.

The chain has TRBV4-2 and TRBJ1-1; D possibly corresponds to TRBD1 (5 bases). Trimming cost V 1 base and J 2 bases, with 8 bases left between them. The CDR3 covers 14 residues. Germline V gene sequence: CDR1 LGHNA, CDR2 YNFKEQ. The CDR3 DNA reads as TGTGCCAGCAGCCAAGGACAGAACAACACTGAAGCTTTCTTT. Its protein product is CASSQGQNNTEAFF.

The V and J genes are TRBV4-3 and TRBJ1-5; D remains unclear. This CDR3 is 15 amino acids long. The germline V gene has CDR1 LGHNA and CDR2 YSLEER. V lost 1 base to trimming and J lost 4 bases, with 11 bases between them. CDR3 DNA sequence: TGCGCCAGCAGCCAAGTCTATCGAGGGAATCAGCCCCAGCATTTT. It codes for CASSQVYRGNQPQHF.

The gene calls are TRBV10-2 and TRBJ2-2; no definite D call. The ends were cut back, 6 bases at V and 2 bases at J, with 7 bases in the middle. This CDR3 has 13 amino acids. CDR1 and CDR2 (germline): WSHSY, SAAADI. CDR3 sequence: CASSPTNTGELFF. CDR3 sequence (DNA): TGCGCCAGCAGCCCGACTAACACCGGGGAGCTGTTTTTT.

This clone was found once. The chain joins TRBV4-1 to TRBJ2-2; D is ambiguous. The CDR3 is 12 residues long. Trimming stripped 6 bases from V and 7 bases from J, with 9 bases between. Per germline, CDR1 MGHRA and CDR2 YSYEKL. For the CDR3, the DNA is TGCGCCAGCAGTTTAAGCAGCGGGGAGCTGTTTTTT. Protein: CASSLSSGELFF.

The chain employs TRBV5-6 and TRBJ1-5, with 9 bases lining up with TRBD1. Trimming cost V 9 bases and J 4 bases; bases outside gene matches: 8. Germline V gives CDR1 SGHDT, CDR2 YYEEEE. The CDR3 consists of 14 residues. In DNA form, the CDR3 reads TGTGCCACCCACAGACAGGGGGGGAATCAGCCCCAGCATTTT. It translates to CATHRQGGNQPQHF.

The chain combines TRBV4-1 with TRBJ2-1; the D is unclear. This CDR3 has 13 amino acids. Germline CDR1 MGHRA, CDR2 YSYEKL. The germline V and J ends were trimmed by 4 bases and 8 bases, with 12 bases remaining between them. CDR3 nucleotide sequence: TGCGCCAGCAGCCCAATGAAAGACGATGAGCAGTTCTTC. Translation: CASSPMKDDEQFF.

The gene calls are TRBV4-3 and TRBJ2-1; 8 nucleotides align to TRBD2. Germline CDR1 and CDR2: LGHNA and YSLEER. CDR3 size: 19 residues. With V trimmed by 8 bases and J by 4 bases, 22 bases remained unmatched. The DNA for the CDR3 is TGCGCCAGCGCAAACACAACCCAGCGGGGGCCCTTCGATTACAATGAGCAGTTCTTC. Translated: CASANTTQRGPFDYNEQFF.

V usage is TRBV6-4 and J usage is TRBJ2-1; no definite D call. The CDR3 has 10 amino acids. Germline lookup yields CDR1 MRHNA and CDR2 SNTAGT. The V and J ends lost 6 bases and 6 bases respectively, with 3 bases between them. The CDR3 DNA follows: TGTGCCAGCAGATCCAATGAGCAGTTCTTC. Amino acids: CASRSNEQFF.